The rows below give T cell receptor beta chains drawn from one sample of a study of cytomegalovirus exposure and HLA in healthy donors. Clones were read by immunoSEQ multiplex PCR, and TCRdb kept only the in-frame ones, dropping some. The repertoire consists of 130,000 to 150,000 clones, with 70% to 80% occurring once and the leading ten covering more than 10%. The sequencing sample was made of PBMCs. These receptors came from a middle-aged man in good health and CMV-seropositive. Both conserved end residues are trimmed from each CDR3. Each record gives: V gene, J gene, CDR3 protein.

V gene: TRBV27; J gene: TRBJ1-6; CDR3 protein: ASGDNYSPLH
V gene: TRBV10-3; J gene: TRBJ1-5; CDR3 protein: ASSGGNQPQH
V gene: TRBV4-3; J gene: TRBJ1-5; CDR3 protein: ASSASPDGSAQPQH
V gene: TRBV2; J gene: TRBJ1-2; CDR3 protein: ASWKLQQGDGGYT
V gene: TRBV6-1; J gene: TRBJ2-7; CDR3 protein: ASSDLGTTTYEQY
V gene: TRBV18; J gene: TRBJ2-1; CDR3 protein: ASSPLLLAENEQF
V gene: TRBV12-5; J gene: TRBJ1-3; CDR3 protein: ASASSTSGNTIY
V gene: TRBV10-1; J gene: TRBJ1-1; CDR3 protein: ASREQGSTEAF
V gene: TRBV11-2; J gene: TRBJ2-3; CDR3 protein: ASSSHRDRGTQY
V gene: TRBV9; J gene: TRBJ2-7; CDR3 protein: ASSGGQTYEQY
V gene: TRBV18; J gene: TRBJ1-1; CDR3 protein: ASSPSFGTVEAF
V gene: TRBV27; J gene: TRBJ2-3; CDR3 protein: ASSLLAADTQY
V gene: TRBV28; J gene: TRBJ1-2; CDR3 protein: ASRSNSRGYT
V gene: TRBV7-6; J gene: TRBJ2-7; CDR3 protein: ASSPGAHEQY